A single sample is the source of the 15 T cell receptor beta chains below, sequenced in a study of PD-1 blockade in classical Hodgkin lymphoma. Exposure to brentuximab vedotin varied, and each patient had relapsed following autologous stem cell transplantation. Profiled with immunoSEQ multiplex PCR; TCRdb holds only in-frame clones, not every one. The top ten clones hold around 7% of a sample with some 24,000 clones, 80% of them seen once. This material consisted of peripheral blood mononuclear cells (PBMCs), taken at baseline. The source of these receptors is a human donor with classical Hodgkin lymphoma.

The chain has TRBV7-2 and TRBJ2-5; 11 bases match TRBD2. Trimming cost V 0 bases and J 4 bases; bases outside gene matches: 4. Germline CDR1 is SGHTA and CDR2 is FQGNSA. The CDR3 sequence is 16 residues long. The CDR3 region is CASSLASGGAAETQYF. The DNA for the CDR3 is TGTGCCAGCAGCTTAGCTAGCGGGGGGGCAGCAGAGACCCAGTACTTC.

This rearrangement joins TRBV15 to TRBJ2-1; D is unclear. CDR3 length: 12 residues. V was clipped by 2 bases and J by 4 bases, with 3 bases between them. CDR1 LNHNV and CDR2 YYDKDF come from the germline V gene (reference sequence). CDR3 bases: TGTGCCACCAGCAGACTATACAATGAGCAGTTCTTC. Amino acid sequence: CATSRLYNEQFF.

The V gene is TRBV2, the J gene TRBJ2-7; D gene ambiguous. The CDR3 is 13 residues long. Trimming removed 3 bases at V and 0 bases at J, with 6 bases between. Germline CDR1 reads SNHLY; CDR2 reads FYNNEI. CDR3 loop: CASSEVDSYEQYF. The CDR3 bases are TGTGCCAGCAGTGAGGTAGACTCCTACGAGCAGTACTTC.

CDR3 protein: CASRPDRAGEAFF. The DNA for the CDR3 is TGTGCCAGTAGACCGGACAGGGCAGGGGAAGCTTTCTTT. This sequence joins TRBV19 and TRBJ1-1; 8 bases match TRBD1. The CDR3 runs 13 residues. CDR1 and CDR2 (germline): LNHDA, SQIVND (reference sequence). The ends lost 6 bases at V and 8 bases at J; junction bases unmatched: 8.

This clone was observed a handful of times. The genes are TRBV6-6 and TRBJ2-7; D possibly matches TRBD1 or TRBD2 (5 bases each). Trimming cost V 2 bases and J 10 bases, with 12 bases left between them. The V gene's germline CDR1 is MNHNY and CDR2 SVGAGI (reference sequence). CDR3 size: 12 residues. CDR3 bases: TGTGCCAGCAGTTACGGGGGTACCAAACAGTACTTC. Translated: CASSYGGTKQYF.

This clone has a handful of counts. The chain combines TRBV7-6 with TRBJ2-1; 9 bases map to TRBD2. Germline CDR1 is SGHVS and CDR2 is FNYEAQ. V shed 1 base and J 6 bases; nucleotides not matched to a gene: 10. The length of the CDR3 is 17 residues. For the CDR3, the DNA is TGTGCCAGCAGCTTAGGGTACCGGCGGGGGGGCCTCAATGAGCAGTTCTTC. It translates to CASSLGYRRGGLNEQFF.

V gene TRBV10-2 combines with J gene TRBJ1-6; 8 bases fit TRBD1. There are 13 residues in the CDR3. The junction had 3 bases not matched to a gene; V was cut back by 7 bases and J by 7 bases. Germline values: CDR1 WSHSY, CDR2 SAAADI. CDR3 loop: CASKQGENSPLHF. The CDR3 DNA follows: TGCGCCAGCAAACAGGGGGAAAATTCACCCCTCCACTTT.

CDR3 protein: CASSDPSAGLSGNTIYF. The CDR3 nucleotides read TGTGCCAGCAGTGACCCCTCGGCAGGCCTCTCTGGAAACACCATATATTTT. The rearrangement joins TRBV25-1 to TRBJ1-3; D uncertain. CDR1 is MGHDK, CDR2 SYGVNS, per germline. Trimming took 3 bases from V and 0 from J, leaving 15 bases between them. CDR3 length: 17 residues. Full variable domain (outside the CDR3, taken from reference TRBV25-1 and TRBJ1-3): EADIYQTPRYLVIGTGKKITLECSQTMGHDKMYWYQQDPGMELHLIHYSYGVNSTEKGDLSSESTVSRIRTEHFPLTLESARPSHTSQYLCASSDPSAGLSGNTIYFGEGSWLTVV.

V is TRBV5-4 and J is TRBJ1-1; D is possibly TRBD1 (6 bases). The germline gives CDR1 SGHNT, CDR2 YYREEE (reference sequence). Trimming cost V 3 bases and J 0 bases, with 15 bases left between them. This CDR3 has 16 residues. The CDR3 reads CASSSPGHNMNTEAFF. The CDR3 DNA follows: TGTGCCAGCAGCTCTCCGGGACACAACATGAACACTGAAGCTTTCTTT.

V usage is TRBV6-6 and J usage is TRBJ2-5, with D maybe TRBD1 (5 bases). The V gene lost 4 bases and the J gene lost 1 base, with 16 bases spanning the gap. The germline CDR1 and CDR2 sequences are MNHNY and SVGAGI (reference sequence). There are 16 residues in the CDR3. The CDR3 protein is CASSLRGGAVQETQYF. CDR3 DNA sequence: TGTGCCAGCAGTTTAAGGGGTGGGGCTGTCCAAGAGACCCAGTACTTC.

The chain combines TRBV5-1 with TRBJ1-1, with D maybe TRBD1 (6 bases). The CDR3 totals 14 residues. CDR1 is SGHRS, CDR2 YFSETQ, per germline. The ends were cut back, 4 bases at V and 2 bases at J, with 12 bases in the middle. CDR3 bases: TGCGCCAGCAGCACGGACAGCGTCAACACTGAAGCTTTCTTT. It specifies CASSTDSVNTEAFF.

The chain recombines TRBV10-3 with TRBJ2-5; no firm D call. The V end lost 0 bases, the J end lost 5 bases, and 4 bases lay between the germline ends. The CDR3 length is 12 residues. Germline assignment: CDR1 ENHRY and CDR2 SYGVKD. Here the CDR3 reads CAISESWETQYF. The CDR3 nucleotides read TGTGCCATCAGTGAGTCGTGGGAGACCCAGTACTTC.

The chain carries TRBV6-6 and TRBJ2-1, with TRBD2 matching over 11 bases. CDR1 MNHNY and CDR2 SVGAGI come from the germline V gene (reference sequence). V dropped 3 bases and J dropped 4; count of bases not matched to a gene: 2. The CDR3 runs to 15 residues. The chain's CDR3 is CASSYSGGVYNEQFF. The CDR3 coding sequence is TGTGCCAGCAGTTATAGCGGGGGGGTTTACAATGAGCAGTTCTTC.

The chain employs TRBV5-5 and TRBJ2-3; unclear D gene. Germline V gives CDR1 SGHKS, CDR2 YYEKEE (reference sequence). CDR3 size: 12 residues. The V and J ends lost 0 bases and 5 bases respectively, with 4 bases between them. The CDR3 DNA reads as TGTGCCAGCAGCTTGGTGGGAGATACGCAGTATTTT. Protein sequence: CASSLVGDTQYF.

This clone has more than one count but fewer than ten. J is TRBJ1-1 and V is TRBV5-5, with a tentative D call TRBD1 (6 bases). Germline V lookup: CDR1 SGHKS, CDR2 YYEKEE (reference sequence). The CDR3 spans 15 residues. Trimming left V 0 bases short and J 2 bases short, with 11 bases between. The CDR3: CASSLVAQGNTEAFF. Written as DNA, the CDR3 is TGTGCCAGCAGCTTGGTGGCACAGGGAAACACTGAAGCTTTCTTT.